These 12 T cell receptor beta chains came from one sample sequenced in a study of T cells in pancreatic ductal adenocarcinoma. Selected pancreatic ductal adenocarcinoma patients had undergone surgery without neoadjuvant therapy. Assay: immunoSEQ multiplex PCR; the TCRdb copy retains only in-frame clones and omits some. The data show 4,500 to 5,000 clones, with 79% seen just once and 7.5% held by the top ten. The sequenced sample was pancreatic tumor tissue. The source of these receptors is a human donor with pancreatic ductal adenocarcinoma. The donor label of this sample is uncertain.

The chain couples TRBV7-3 to TRBJ2-1, with 12 nucleotides matching TRBD1. The length of the CDR3 is 16 residues. The V gene's germline CDR1 is SGHTA and CDR2 FQGTGA. V trimming: 2 bases; J trimming: 11 bases; junction bases outside the gene matches: 10. The CDR3 DNA reads as TGTGCCAGCAGCTTATTGGGACAGGGGGCCTCGTACAAGCAGTTCTTC. Amino acid sequence: CASSLLGQGASYKQFF.

This clone was counted only a few times. V and J are TRBV5-6 and TRBJ1-6; D is possibly TRBD1 (5 bases). V was cut by 5 bases and J by 0 bases, with 15 bases left in between. Germline CDR1 is SGHDT and CDR2 is YYEEEE. The CDR3 has 17 residues. The CDR3 DNA reads as TGTGCCAGCAGACGGGACTTTCAAAGCTCCTATAATTCACCCCTCCACTTT. Translating gives CASRRDFQSSYNSPLHF.

The chain has TRBV7-2 and TRBJ1-1, with D possibly matching TRBD1 (5 bases). Germline V CDR1 and CDR2: SGHTA, FQGNSA. CDR3 length: 13 amino acids. V was pared by 3 bases and J by 6 bases, with 11 bases between. Here the CDR3 reads CASSLGGVAEAFF. The CDR3 DNA follows: TGTGCCAGCAGCTTGGGGGGGGTCGCTGAAGCTTTCTTT.

This sequence joins TRBV21-1 and TRBJ2-7. TRBV21-1 is noted as a pseudogene. The CDR3 runs to 14 residues. DNA of the CDR3: TGTGCCAGCAGACCAGGGGGGGTCCGCTACGAGCAGTACTTC. Translated: CASRPGGVRYEQYF.

CDR3 bases: TGTGCCTGGAATTGGGACAGGGGTGACTATGGCTACACCTTC. Protein: CAWNWDRGDYGYTF. V gene TRBV30 combines with J gene TRBJ1-2; 10 bases agree with TRBD1. The CDR3 runs to 14 residues. Losses at the gene ends were 4 bases for V and 3 bases for J; bases not matched to a gene: 5. CDR1 is GTSNPN, CDR2 SVGIG, per germline (reference sequence).

The chain employs TRBV7-9 and TRBJ2-1; D unclear. The CDR3 sequence is 11 residues long. Trimming shortened V by 7 bases and J by 8 bases, and 9 bases separated the two germline ends. In germline, CDR1 is SEHNR, CDR2 FQNEAQ (reference sequence). As DNA, the CDR3 is TGTGCCAGCACGTTTATCCATGAGCAGTTCTTC. This encodes CASTFIHEQFF.

V usage is TRBV5-5 and J usage is TRBJ2-7, with unresolved D. V lost 2 bases and J lost 0, with 3 bases in between. Germline CDR1 SGHKS, CDR2 YYEKEE (reference sequence). This CDR3 has 12 amino acids. Here the CDR3 reads CASSLSSYEQYF. CDR3 bases: TGTGCCAGCAGCTTAAGCTCCTACGAGCAGTACTTC.

The count of this clone is one. The chain is built from TRBV5-6 and TRBJ2-7, with 10 bases lining up with TRBD2. The V gene's germline CDR1 is SGHDT and CDR2 YYEEEE. Trimming at V came to 2 bases and at J to 4 bases, leaving 3 bases not matched to a gene. This CDR3 contains 14 residues. The CDR3 bases are TGTGCCAGCAGCTTCCCGGGACTAGCGTACGAGCAGTACTTC. Translated, it gives CASSFPGLAYEQYF.

Points on this clone: This sample also contains other DNA sequences that code for the same CDR3. V is TRBV4-3 and J is TRBJ1-5; D is unclear. This CDR3 comprises 13 residues. Germline assignment: CDR1 LGHNA and CDR2 YSLEER. The germline V and J ends were trimmed by 0 bases and 5 bases, with 5 bases remaining between them. DNA for the CDR3: TGCGCCAGCAGCCAAGATTCCCATCAGCCCCAGCATTTT. Protein: CASSQDSHQPQHF.

The chain recombines TRBV21-1 with TRBJ2-7; the DNA was not used to check the table's D call, TRBD1. TRBV21-1 is described as a pseudogene. The CDR3 has 16 amino acids. In DNA, the CDR3 is TGTGCCAGCAGCAAAGAGCCGGGGACAGGATCCCCCGAGCAGTACTTC. Translating it yields CASSKEPGTGSPEQYF.

V usage is TRBV9 and J usage is TRBJ2-1, with 9 bases identical to TRBD1. CDR1 and CDR2 from the germline V gene are SGDLS and YYNGEE. V shed 4 bases, J shed 10 bases, and the junction held 9 bases outside the gene matches. The CDR3 length is 14 residues. The CDR3 nucleotides are TGTGCCAGCAGCCCCTGGGACAGGGAGGAAGAGCAGTTCTTC. It yields the protein CASSPWDREEEQFF.

The chain links TRBV5-1 to TRBJ2-7; 7 positions agree with TRBD1. V lost 4 bases and J lost 1; bases outside the gene matches: 8. In germline, CDR1 is SGHRS, CDR2 YFSETQ. The CDR3 length is 15 residues. The CDR3 is CASSHLKGASYEQYF. The CDR3 DNA sequence: TGCGCCAGCAGCCACTTAAAGGGGGCTTCCTACGAGCAGTACTTC.